The 21 T cell receptor beta chains below come from one sample, sequenced in a study of cytomegalovirus exposure and HLA in healthy donors. The PCR made use of 60 Vbeta and 13 Jbeta primers. Clones were read by immunoSEQ multiplex PCR, and TCRdb kept only the in-frame ones, dropping some. The table lists around 200,000 clones, around three quarters of them singletons. Sequenced sample: PBMCs. These receptors were collected from a woman aged 25 to 39 in good health and CMV-seropositive.

V and J are TRBV7-2 and TRBJ1-6; 7 bases match TRBD1. The length of the CDR3 is 16 residues. CDR1 SGHTA and CDR2 FQGNSA come from the germline V gene. V was clipped by 0 bases and J by 7 bases; unmatched bases: 6. The CDR3 region has the DNA TGTGCCAGCAGCTTAGCCCCGGACAGGCGGAATTCACCCCTCCACTTT. This sequence encodes CASSLAPDRRNSPLHF.

Note on this clone: Lacking the conserved final phenylalanine or tryptophan, this CDR3 likely reflects a read error. The V gene is TRBV5-6, the J gene TRBJ1-6, with D possibly being TRBD1 (6 bases). The CDR3 spans 16 residues. V dropped 2 bases and J dropped 0 bases, with 9 bases sitting between them. Germline CDR1 reads SGHDT; CDR2 reads YYEEEE. The CDR3 reads CASSLGGSSYNSPLHL. CDR3 DNA: TGTGCCAGCAGCTTAGGGGGAAGCTCCTATAATTCACCCCTCCACCTT.

Here the CDR3 reads CASSLVSGGVEQFF. DNA for the CDR3: TGCGCCAGCAGCTTGGTTAGCGGGGGCGTTGAGCAGTTCTTC. The gene calls are TRBV5-1 and TRBJ2-1, with 9 bases aligning to TRBD2. There are 14 residues in the CDR3. Trimming cost V 0 bases and J 9 bases; bases outside gene matches: 4. CDR1 and CDR2 from the germline V gene are SGHRS and YFSETQ.

The chain couples TRBV11-2 to TRBJ2-7; 7 nucleotides line up with TRBD2. The CDR3 runs 15 residues. Germline V lookup: CDR1 SGHAT, CDR2 FQNNGV. The ends lost 5 bases at V and 5 bases at J; junction bases unmatched: 12. The CDR3 spells CASSRALAAGNEQYF. CDR3 sequence (DNA): TGTGCCAGCAGCCGTGCGCTAGCGGCGGGCAACGAGCAGTACTTC.

The rearrangement uses TRBV5-6 and TRBJ2-7; 11 bases line up with TRBD1. V trimming: 4 bases; J trimming: 6 bases; junction bases outside the gene matches: 6. CDR1 is SGHDT, CDR2 YYEEEE, per germline. The CDR3 covers 14 residues. CDR3 sequence: CASSPGTGGLEQYF. The CDR3 DNA reads as TGTGCCAGCAGCCCCGGGACAGGGGGTCTCGAGCAGTACTTC.

This clone occurred a few times. The chain links TRBV4-1 to TRBJ1-6; 7 nucleotides align to TRBD1. The J segment lost 14 bases and the V segment lost 3 bases, leaving 16 bases of the junction unmatched. This CDR3 has 16 residues. The germline V gene has CDR1 MGHRA and CDR2 YSYEKL. The CDR3 sequence: CASSHPPTDRASTLHF. The CDR3 DNA reads TGCGCCAGCAGCCATCCCCCTACCGACAGGGCTTCCACCCTCCACTTT.

The genes are TRBV7-6 and TRBJ2-2; D possibly corresponds to TRBD2 (5 bases). V was trimmed by 5 bases and J by 7 bases, leaving 14 bases between them. CDR3 length: 14 amino acids. The germline V gene encodes CDR1 SGHVS and CDR2 FNYEAQ. CDR3 nucleotide sequence: TGTGCCAGCAGCGGGGAGCCCGGGCACGGGGAGCTGTTTTTT. Protein: CASSGEPGHGELFF.

This clone occurred a few times. The chain joins TRBV4-3 to TRBJ2-1; D perhaps matches TRBD2 (6 bases). There are 12 residues in the CDR3. V dropped 1 base and J dropped 9 bases, with 7 bases sitting between them. Germline V gene data show CDR1 as LGHNA and CDR2 as YSLEER. The CDR3 protein is CASSQGGGEQFF. In DNA form, the CDR3 reads TGCGCCAGCAGCCAAGGGGGAGGTGAGCAGTTCTTC.

The rearrangement joins TRBV10-3 to TRBJ2-3; 12 bases line up with TRBD2. The junction had 6 bases not matched to a gene; V was cut back by 5 bases and J by 0 bases. CDR1 and CDR2 (germline): ENHRY, SYGVKD. The CDR3 is made up of 17 amino acids. The CDR3 spells CAISTTSGGSSTDTQYF. DNA for the CDR3: TGTGCCATCAGTACGACTAGCGGGGGATCTAGCACAGATACGCAGTATTTT.

The chain has TRBV7-6 and TRBJ1-4; 9 positions agree with TRBD1. CDR1 and CDR2 (germline): SGHVS, FNYEAQ. CDR3 length: 14 amino acids. V was clipped by 5 bases and J by 8 bases; unmatched bases: 6. This CDR3 is CASSERQGGEKLFF. The CDR3 region has the DNA TGTGCCAGCAGCGAACGACAGGGGGGAGAAAAACTGTTTTTT. Drawing the rest from reference TRBV7-6 and TRBJ1-4, the complete variable domain is GAGVSQSPRYKVTKRGQDVALRCDPISGHVSLYWYRQALGQGPEFLTYFNYEAQQDKSGLPNDRFSAERPEGSISTLTIQRTEQRDSAMYRCASSERQGGEKLFFGSGTQLSVL.

The gene calls are TRBV6-6 and TRBJ2-5, with TRBD2 matching 14 bases. CDR3 length: 14 amino acids. The germline V gene encodes CDR1 MNHNY and CDR2 SVGAGI (reference sequence). V lost 5 bases to trimming and J lost 13 bases; unmatched junction nucleotides: 9. The CDR3 DNA follows: TGTGCCAGCAGTAGAACCGGGACTAGCGGGAGCTGGTACTTC. Translated: CASSRTGTSGSWYF.

The V and J genes are TRBV7-7 and TRBJ1-5; 7 bases map to TRBD1. V lost 5 bases, J lost 0 bases, and 7 bases stayed unmatched. This CDR3 contains 16 residues. Germline V gene data show CDR1 as SSHAT and CDR2 as FNYEAQ (reference sequence). CDR3 loop: CASSLRDRPSNQPQHF. The DNA of the CDR3 is TGTGCCAGCAGCCTTCGGGACAGACCTAGCAATCAGCCCCAGCATTTT.

This clone was counted once. The rearrangement links TRBV15 to TRBJ2-7; D is unclear. Looked up from germline, CDR1 is LNHNV and CDR2 is YYDKDF (reference sequence). The CDR3 is made up of 14 amino acids. Trimming removed 0 bases at V and 3 bases at J, with 9 bases between. CDR3 in amino acids: CATSRDAQDYEQYF. CDR3 nucleotides: TGTGCCACCAGCAGAGATGCCCAGGACTACGAGCAGTACTTC. Full variable domain (rest looked up from reference TRBV15 and TRBJ2-7): DAMVIQNPRYQVTQFGKPVTLSCSQTLNHNVMYWYQQKSSQAPKLLFHYYDKDFNNEADTPDNFQSRRPNTSFCFLDIRSPGLGDTAMYLCATSRDAQDYEQYFGPGTRLTVT.

The chain joins TRBV5-1 to TRBJ2-7; D unclear. Trimming stripped 2 bases from V and 2 bases from J, with 8 bases between. The CDR3 sequence is 13 residues long. Germline CDR1 is SGHRS and CDR2 is YFSETQ. The CDR3 nucleotides are TGCGCCAGCAGCTTACAAGAAGCCTACGAGCAGTACTTC. This sequence encodes CASSLQEAYEQYF.

The V call is TRBV18, the J call TRBJ2-7; D not resolved. Germline CDR1 and CDR2: KGHSH and LQKENI. V lost 0 bases, J lost 3 bases, and 9 bases lay in between. The CDR3 is made up of 14 amino acids. The CDR3 nucleotides are TGTGCCAGCTCACCACCAAACAGACGCTACGAGCAGTACTTC. Amino acids: CASSPPNRRYEQYF. Looking up the rest from reference TRBV18 and TRBJ2-7 gives the full variable domain: NAGVMQNPRHLVRRRGQEARLRCSPMKGHSHVYWYRQLPEEGLKFMVYLQKENIIDESGMPKERFSAEFPKEGPSILRIQQVVRGDSAAYFCASSPPNRRYEQYFGPGTRLTVT.

As concerns this clone: Other DNA sequences in the same sample also yield this CDR3. The J gene is TRBJ2-7, the V gene TRBV29-1; 7 bases fit TRBD1. CDR3 length: 11 amino acids. V lost 4 bases to trimming and J lost 6 bases; unmatched junction nucleotides: 3. Germline V gene data show CDR1 as SQVTM and CDR2 as ANQGSEA. In nucleotides, the CDR3 is TGCAGCGTTGCCCCAGGGGGCGAGCAGTACTTC. It codes for CSVAPGGEQYF.

The gene calls are TRBV27 and TRBJ2-1; 7 bases are shared with TRBD1. V lost 7 bases, J lost 8 bases, and 11 bases stayed unmatched. This CDR3 region has 14 residues. CDR1 and CDR2 (germline): MNHEY, SMNVEV (reference sequence). The CDR3 spells CASTPTGPWDEQFF. The DNA of the CDR3 is TGTGCCAGCACTCCGACAGGGCCTTGGGATGAGCAGTTCTTC.

The rearrangement joins TRBV9 to TRBJ2-7, with D unclear. The CDR3 runs 14 residues. The germline V gene has CDR1 SGDLS and CDR2 YYNGEE. V shed 0 bases and J shed 3 bases, with 10 bases lying between them. CDR3 coding DNA: TGTGCCAGCAGCGTAGCTCCCTCGGGCTACGAGCAGTACTTC. It codes for CASSVAPSGYEQYF.

The V gene is TRBV19, the J gene TRBJ1-6; 8 nucleotides align to TRBD1. Looked up from germline, CDR1 is LNHDA and CDR2 is SQIVND (reference sequence). The CDR3 extends over 16 amino acids. After removal of 5 bases from V and 11 bases from J, the junction contained 14 bases not matched to a gene. The CDR3 reads CASSVTQGQGLAPLHF. As DNA, the CDR3 is TGTGCCAGTAGTGTTACTCAAGGACAGGGCCTCGCACCCCTCCACTTT.

On this clone itself: Different DNA sequences within this sample yield the same CDR3. V and J are TRBV2 and TRBJ1-1; D is possibly TRBD1 (5 bases). The CDR3 is made up of 14 amino acids. V shed 7 bases and J shed 0 bases, with 12 bases lying between them. CDR1 and CDR2 (germline): SNHLY, FYNNEI. The CDR3 here is CASTLGLMNTEAFF. The CDR3 coding sequence is TGTGCCAGCACTCTGGGACTTATGAACACTGAAGCTTTCTTT. The complete variable domain, with remaining parts taken from reference TRBV2 and TRBJ1-1, reads EPEVTQTPSHQVTQMGQEVILRCVPISNHLYFYWYRQILGQKVEFLVSFYNNEISEKSEIFDDQFSVERPDGSNFTLKIRSTKLEDSAMYFCASTLGLMNTEAFFGQGTRLTVV.

The genes are TRBV30 and TRBJ2-1; D perhaps matches TRBD2 (5 bases). The V and J ends lost 4 bases and 3 bases respectively, with 10 bases between them. The germline gives CDR1 GTSNPN, CDR2 SVGIG (reference sequence). This CDR3 is built from 13 residues. CDR3 nucleotide sequence: TGTGCCTGGATGACCGGGATCTACAATGAGCAGTTCTTC. Translated: CAWMTGIYNEQFF.